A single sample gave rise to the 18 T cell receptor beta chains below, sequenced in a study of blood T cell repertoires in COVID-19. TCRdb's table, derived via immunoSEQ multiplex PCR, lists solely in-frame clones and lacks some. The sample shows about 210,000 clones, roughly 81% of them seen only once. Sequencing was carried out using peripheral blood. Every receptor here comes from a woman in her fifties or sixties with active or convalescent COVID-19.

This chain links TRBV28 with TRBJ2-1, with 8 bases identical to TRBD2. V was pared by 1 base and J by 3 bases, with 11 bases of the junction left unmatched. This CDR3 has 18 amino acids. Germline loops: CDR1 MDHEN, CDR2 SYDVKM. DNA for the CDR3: TGTGCCAGCAGTTTATTCCGGTTAGCGGGGACCAACTACAATGAGCAGTTCTTC. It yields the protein CASSLFRLAGTNYNEQFF.

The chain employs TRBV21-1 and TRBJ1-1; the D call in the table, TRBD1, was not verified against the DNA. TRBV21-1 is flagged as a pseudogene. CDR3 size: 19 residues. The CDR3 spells CASSKALNRYRDRGGKAFF. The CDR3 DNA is TGTGCCAGCAGCAAAGCGCTTAACCGATACCGGGACAGGGGAGGAAAAGCTTTCTTT.

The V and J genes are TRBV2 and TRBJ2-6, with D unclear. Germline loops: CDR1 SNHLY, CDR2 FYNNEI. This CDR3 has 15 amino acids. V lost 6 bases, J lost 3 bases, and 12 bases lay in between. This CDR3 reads CASRAYSSGANVLTF. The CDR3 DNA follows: TGTGCCAGCAGAGCTTATAGTAGTGGGGCCAACGTCCTGACTTTC.

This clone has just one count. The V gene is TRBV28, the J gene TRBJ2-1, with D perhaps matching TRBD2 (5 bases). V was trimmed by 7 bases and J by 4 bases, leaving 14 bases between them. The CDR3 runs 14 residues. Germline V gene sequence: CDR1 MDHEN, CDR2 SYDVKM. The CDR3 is CASKTGMVYNEQFF. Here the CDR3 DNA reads TGTGCCAGCAAGACGGGAATGGTTTACAATGAGCAGTTCTTC. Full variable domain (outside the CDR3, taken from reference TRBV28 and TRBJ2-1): DVKVTQSSRYLVKRTGEKVFLECVQDMDHENMFWYRQDPGLGLRLIYFSYDVKMKEKGDIPEGYSVSREKKERFSLILESASTNQTSMYLCASKTGMVYNEQFFGPGTRLTVL.

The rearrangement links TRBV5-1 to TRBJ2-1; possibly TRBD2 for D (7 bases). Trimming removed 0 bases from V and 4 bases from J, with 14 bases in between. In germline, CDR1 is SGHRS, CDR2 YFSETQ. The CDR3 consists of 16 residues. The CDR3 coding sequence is TGCGCCAGCAGCTTGGCGGGGGGCTTAGGGTACAATGAGCAGTTCTTC. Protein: CASSLAGGLGYNEQFF.

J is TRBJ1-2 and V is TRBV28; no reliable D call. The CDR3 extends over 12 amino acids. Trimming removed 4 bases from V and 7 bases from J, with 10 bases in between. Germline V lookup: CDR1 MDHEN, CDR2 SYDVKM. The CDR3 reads CASSSSRFGYTF. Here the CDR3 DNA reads TGTGCCAGCAGTTCCTCTCGGTTTGGCTACACCTTC.

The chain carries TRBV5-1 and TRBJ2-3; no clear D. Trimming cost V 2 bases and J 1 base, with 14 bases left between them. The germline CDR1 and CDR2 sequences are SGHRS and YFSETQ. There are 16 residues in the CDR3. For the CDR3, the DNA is TGCGCCAGCAGCTTTGTCACGCGAGCCCGCACAGATACGCAGTATTTT. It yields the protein CASSFVTRARTDTQYF.

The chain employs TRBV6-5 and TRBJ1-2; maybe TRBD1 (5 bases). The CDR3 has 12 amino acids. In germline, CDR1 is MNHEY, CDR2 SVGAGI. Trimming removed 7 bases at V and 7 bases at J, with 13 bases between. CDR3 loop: CASNPGGGGYTF. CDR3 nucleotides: TGTGCCAGCAACCCGGGGGGGGGTGGCTACACCTTC.

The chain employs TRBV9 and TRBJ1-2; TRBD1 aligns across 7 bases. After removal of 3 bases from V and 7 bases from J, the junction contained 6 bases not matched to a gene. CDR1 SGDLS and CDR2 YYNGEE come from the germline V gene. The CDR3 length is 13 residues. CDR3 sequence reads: CASSEPWTGGYTF. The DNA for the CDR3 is TGTGCCAGCAGCGAACCATGGACAGGTGGCTACACCTTC. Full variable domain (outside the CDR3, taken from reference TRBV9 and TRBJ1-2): DSGVTQTPKHLITATGQRVTLRCSPRSGDLSVYWYQQSLDQGLQFLIQYYNGEERAKGNILERFSAQQFPDLHSELNLSSLELGDSALYFCASSEPWTGGYTFGSGTRLTVV.

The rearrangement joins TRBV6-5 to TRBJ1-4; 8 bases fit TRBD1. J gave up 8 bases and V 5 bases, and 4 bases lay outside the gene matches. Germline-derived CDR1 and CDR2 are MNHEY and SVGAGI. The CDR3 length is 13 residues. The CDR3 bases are TGTGCCAGCAGTCGACAGGGGAGGGAAAAACTGTTTTTT. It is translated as CASSRQGREKLFF.

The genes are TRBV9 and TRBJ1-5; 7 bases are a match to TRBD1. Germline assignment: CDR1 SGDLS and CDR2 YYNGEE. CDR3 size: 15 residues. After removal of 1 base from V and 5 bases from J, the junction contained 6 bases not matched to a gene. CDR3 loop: CASSVQGVEDQPQHF. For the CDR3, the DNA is TGTGCCAGCAGCGTACAGGGGGTTGAGGATCAGCCCCAGCATTTT. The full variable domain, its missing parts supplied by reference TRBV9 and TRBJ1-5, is DSGVTQTPKHLITATGQRVTLRCSPRSGDLSVYWYQQSLDQGLQFLIQYYNGEERAKGNILERFSAQQFPDLHSELNLSSLELGDSALYFCASSVQGVEDQPQHFGDGTRLSIL.

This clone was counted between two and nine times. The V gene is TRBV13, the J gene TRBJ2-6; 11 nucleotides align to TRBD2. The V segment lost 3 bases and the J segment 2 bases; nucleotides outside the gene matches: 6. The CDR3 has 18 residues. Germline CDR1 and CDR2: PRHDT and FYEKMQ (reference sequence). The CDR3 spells CASSLLAGGPAGANVLTF. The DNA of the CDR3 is TGTGCCAGCAGCTTGCTAGCGGGGGGCCCGGCTGGGGCCAACGTCCTGACTTTC. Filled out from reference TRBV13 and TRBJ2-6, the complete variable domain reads AAGVIQSPRHLIKEKRETATLKCYPIPRHDTVYWYQQGPGQDPQFLISFYEKMQSDKGSIPDRFSAQQFSDYHSELNMSSLELGDSALYFCASSLLAGGPAGANVLTFGAGSRLTVL.

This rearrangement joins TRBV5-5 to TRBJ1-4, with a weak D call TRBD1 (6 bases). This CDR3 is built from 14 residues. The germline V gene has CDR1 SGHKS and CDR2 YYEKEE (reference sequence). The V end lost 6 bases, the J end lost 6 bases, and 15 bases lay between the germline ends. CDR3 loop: CASTGVRTDEKLFF. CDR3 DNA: TGTGCCAGCACCGGAGTTCGGACAGATGAAAAACTGTTTTTT.

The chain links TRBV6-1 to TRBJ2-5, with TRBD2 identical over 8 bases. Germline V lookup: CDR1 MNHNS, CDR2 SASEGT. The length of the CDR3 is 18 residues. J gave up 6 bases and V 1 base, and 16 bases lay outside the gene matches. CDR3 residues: CASSEDYGRLTGGKTQYF. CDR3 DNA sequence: TGTGCCAGCAGTGAAGATTATGGTCGCCTCACGGGGGGGAAGACCCAGTACTTC.

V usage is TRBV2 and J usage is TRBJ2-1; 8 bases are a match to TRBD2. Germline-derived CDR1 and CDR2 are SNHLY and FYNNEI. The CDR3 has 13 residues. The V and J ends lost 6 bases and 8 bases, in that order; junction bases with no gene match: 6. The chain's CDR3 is CASSSGRGDEQFF. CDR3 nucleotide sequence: TGTGCCAGCAGCAGCGGGAGAGGCGATGAGCAGTTCTTC.

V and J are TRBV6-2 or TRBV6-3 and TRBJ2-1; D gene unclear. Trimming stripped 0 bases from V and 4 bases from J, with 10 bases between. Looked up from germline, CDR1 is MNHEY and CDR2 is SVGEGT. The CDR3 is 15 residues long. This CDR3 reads CASSYSTRMYNEQFF. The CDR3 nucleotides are TGTGCCAGCAGTTACTCGACCAGGATGTACAATGAGCAGTTCTTC.

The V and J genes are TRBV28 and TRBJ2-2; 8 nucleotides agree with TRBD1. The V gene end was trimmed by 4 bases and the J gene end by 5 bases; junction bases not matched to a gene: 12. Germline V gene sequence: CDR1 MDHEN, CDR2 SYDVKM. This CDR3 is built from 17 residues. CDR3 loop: CASSSPPGQVLTGELFF. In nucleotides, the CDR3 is TGTGCCAGCAGTTCACCCCCGGGACAGGTATTAACCGGGGAGCTGTTTTTT.

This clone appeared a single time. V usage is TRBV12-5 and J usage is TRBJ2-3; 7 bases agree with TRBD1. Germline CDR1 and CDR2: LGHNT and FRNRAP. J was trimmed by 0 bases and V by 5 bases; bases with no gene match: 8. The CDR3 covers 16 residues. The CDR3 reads CASGLALTGSTDTQYF. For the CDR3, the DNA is TGTGCTAGTGGTCTCGCCCTGACAGGGAGCACAGATACGCAGTATTTT.